Below, one TCR beta chain is given with its context. What it recognizes is unknown. Germline lookup yields CDR1 MDHEN and CDR2 SYDVKM. This CDR3 is 15 amino acids long. This sample stems from a study of CXCR3-negative and CXCR3-positive naive CD8 T cells. Study-wide context: For each library, about 1.5 +/- 0.3 million TRB reads were obtained, about 135 million in total. Notes on the study in general: Relative to CXCR3-negative naive cells, CXCR3-positive naive cells had more hydrophobic TRB CDR3s. PBMCs showed partially decreased CXCR3 expression after cryopreservation, and most assays used fresh PBMCs.

The libraries of TRB cDNA were prepared using 5' RACE with UMI labels. TCRdb re-called the 5' RACE reads; one entry per CDR3 protein, DNA not given. The sample has tens of thousands of distinct CDR3 sequences. Triplicate roughly 300,000-cell sorts were made of each CD8+ T cell subset. The V gene is TRBV28, the J gene TRBJ2-2; TCRdb indicates TRBD1, and absent DNA this call remains unverified. Sequences were obtained from naive CXCR3+ CD8+ T cells from blood. As for subset: CD45RO-CCR7+CD27+CD95- naive CD8+ T cells expressing CXCR3 (TNR3+). The receptor comes from a human donor in good health. Some clones in this sample may be carry-over from other donors' samples. The CDR3 is CASHSPGGAFGELFF.